This entry lists 23 T cell receptor beta chains sequenced from one sample in a study of cytomegalovirus exposure and HLA in healthy donors. Primers: 60 Vbeta forward and 13 Jbeta reverse. Clones were read by immunoSEQ multiplex PCR, and TCRdb kept only the in-frame ones, dropping some. The repertoire has roughly 99,000 clones, under 85% of them found once; the top ten carry about 4.3%. Sequenced material: PBMCs. Every receptor here comes from a male donor in good health and CMV-seronegative.

The chain recombines TRBV30 with TRBJ1-2, with unresolved D. The V gene's germline CDR1 is GTSNPN and CDR2 SVGIG (reference sequence). Trimming pared 0 bases from V and 2 bases from J, leaving 7 bases between. The CDR3 is made up of 13 amino acids. The CDR3, as DNA: TGTGCCTGGAGTGTGCTAGAGAACTATGGCTACACCTTC. Translated: CAWSVLENYGYTF.

The J gene is TRBJ2-1, the V gene TRBV19; 7 nucleotides line up with TRBD2. The CDR3 contains 13 residues. V dropped 6 bases and J dropped 10; count of bases not matched to a gene: 9. Germline V gene lookup returns CDR1 LNHDA and CDR2 SQIVND (reference sequence). CDR3 sequence reads: CASRDGRLGEQFF. In nucleotides, the CDR3 is TGTGCCAGTAGAGACGGGAGGCTGGGCGAGCAGTTCTTC.

The V and J genes are TRBV2 and TRBJ1-1, with D possibly being TRBD1 (5 bases). CDR1 and CDR2 (germline): SNHLY, FYNNEI. This CDR3 contains 17 residues. Trimming took 1 base from V and 3 from J, leaving 18 bases between them. In nucleotides, the CDR3 is TGTGCCAGCAGTGAAGATTCGTGGCGATGGGGGGACACTGAAGCTTTCTTT. Translated: CASSEDSWRWGDTEAFF.

In this sample, this clone turned up a few times. This chain joins TRBV19 and TRBJ1-1, with TRBD1 matching 7 bases. J lost 11 bases, V lost 2 bases, and 11 bases had no gene match. CDR3 length: 14 amino acids. Germline CDR1 LNHDA, CDR2 SQIVND (reference sequence). The CDR3 sequence is CASSIRGAGTEAFF. DNA of the CDR3: TGTGCCAGTAGTATAAGGGGGGCGGGGACAGAGGCTTTCTTT. The full variable domain, its missing parts supplied by reference TRBV19 and TRBJ1-1, is DGGITQSPKYLFRKEGQNVTLSCEQNLNHDAMYWYRQDPGQGLRLIYYSQIVNDFQKGDIAEGYSVSREKKESFPLTVTSAQKNPTAFYLCASSIRGAGTEAFFGQGTRLTVV.

This chain links TRBV12-5 with TRBJ2-1; 11 bases agree with TRBD2. In germline, CDR1 is LGHNT, CDR2 FRNRAP. The CDR3 is 16 amino acids. Germline trimming cut 2 bases from V and 10 bases from J; bases unmatched to any gene: 10. The CDR3 reads CASGLLLAGVGREQFF. In DNA form, the CDR3 reads TGTGCTAGTGGTTTGCTACTAGCGGGAGTGGGGCGGGAGCAGTTCTTC.

Notes on this clone: Compared with germline, one end of the junction differs, possibly owing to a read error. The rearrangement links TRBV29-1 to TRBJ1-2, with 9 bases aligning to TRBD1. In germline, CDR1 is SQVTM, CDR2 ANQGSEA. This CDR3 region has 10 residues. The CDR3 nucleotides are TGCAGCGTTGGGGAGCGGGACAGGGCCTTC. The encoded protein is CSVGERDRAF.

The rearrangement links TRBV27 to TRBJ2-7, with a possible D match to TRBD1 (6 bases). This CDR3 is built from 15 residues. The germline V and J ends were trimmed by 8 bases and 2 bases, with 19 bases remaining between them. Germline CDR1 and CDR2: MNHEY and SMNVEV (reference sequence). CDR3 bases: TGTGCCAGCCTGCCCGGCAGGGGTGCCCCCTACGAGCAGTACTTC. It yields the protein CASLPGRGAPYEQYF.

The chain joins TRBV6-6 to TRBJ2-3, with 7 positions matching TRBD2. The trim removed 6 bases at V and 0 bases at J, leaving 6 bases unmatched. The V gene's germline CDR1 is MNHNY and CDR2 SVGAGI (reference sequence). There are 15 residues in the CDR3. CDR3 nucleotide sequence: TGTGCCAGCAGGAAAAGCGGGACGAGCACAGATACGCAGTATTTT. Protein: CASRKSGTSTDTQYF.

The genes are TRBV4-1 and TRBJ1-2, with D tentatively TRBD1 (5 bases). Germline V gene sequence: CDR1 MGHRA, CDR2 YSYEKL. Trimming removed 1 base from V and 3 bases from J, with 15 bases in between. The CDR3 is made up of 16 amino acids. CDR3 nucleotide sequence: TGCGCCAGCAGCCAAGCGGGAGAGGACATACACTATGGCTACACCTTC. Translation: CASSQAGEDIHYGYTF.

The V call is TRBV4-1, the J call TRBJ2-1; TRBD1 aligns across 9 bases. The CDR3 has 16 amino acids. Germline CDR1 is MGHRA and CDR2 is YSYEKL. J gave up 7 bases and V 3 bases, and 10 bases lay outside the gene matches. CDR3 nucleotide sequence: TGCGCCAGCAGCCAGGAATACAGGGGGCTTCTGAATGAGCAGTTCTTC. Protein: CASSQEYRGLLNEQFF.

V gene TRBV5-4 combines with J gene TRBJ2-1, with 10 bases identical to TRBD2. V shed 4 bases and J 8 bases; nucleotides not matched to a gene: 6. CDR3 length: 14 amino acids. The germline V gene has CDR1 SGHNT and CDR2 YYREEE (reference sequence). The CDR3 protein is CASSRSAGGDEQFF. The CDR3 coding sequence is TGTGCCAGCAGCCGTTCAGCGGGAGGGGATGAGCAGTTCTTC.

The table lists this clone with a few counts. The V call is TRBV9, the J call TRBJ2-7, with 9 nucleotides matching TRBD1. The CDR3 extends over 14 amino acids. Germline lookup yields CDR1 SGDLS and CDR2 YYNGEE. V shed 0 bases and J 6 bases; nucleotides not matched to a gene: 4. The CDR3 region has the DNA TGTGCCAGCAGCGTAGGCGGGACAGGGCGCGAGCAGTACTTC. Protein: CASSVGGTGREQYF.

V gene TRBV28 combines with J gene TRBJ2-6, with TRBD2 as a possible D gene (5 bases). Germline V gene data show CDR1 as MDHEN and CDR2 as SYDVKM. The CDR3 has 15 residues. Between the trimmed V and J ends, which lost 3 bases and 4 bases, there was a span of 10 bases. The CDR3 coding sequence is TGTGCCAGCAGTTTCCGGGGAACCGGGGCCAACGTCCTGACTTTC. Translated: CASSFRGTGANVLTF.

The rearrangement links TRBV6-1 to TRBJ2-7; a possible D gene is TRBD2 (6 bases). The germline V and J ends were trimmed by 9 bases and 3 bases, with 18 bases remaining between them. The CDR3 extends over 14 amino acids. Germline CDR1 reads MNHNS; CDR2 reads SASEGT. DNA of the CDR3: TGTGCCAGAGGTTCAGGCGGACTAAGCTACGAGCAGTACTTC. As protein: CARGSGGLSYEQYF.

The gene calls are TRBV7-2 and TRBJ2-3; 15 bases are a match to TRBD2. V dropped 8 bases and J dropped 6; count of bases not matched to a gene: 9. Germline CDR1 and CDR2: SGHTA and FQGNSA. This CDR3 has 16 amino acids. The chain's CDR3 is CASGPGLAGGGDTQYF. CDR3 in DNA: TGTGCCAGCGGACCGGGACTAGCGGGAGGTGGGGATACGCAGTATTTT.

The rearrangement links TRBV5-1 to TRBJ1-4; D is undetermined. The CDR3 has 15 amino acids. CDR1 SGHRS and CDR2 YFSETQ come from the germline V gene. V was pared by 4 bases and J by 0 bases, with 10 bases between. The CDR3 region has the DNA TGCGCCAGCAGCGCAACAGCTGCAACTAATGAAAAACTGTTTTTT. It codes for CASSATAATNEKLFF.

The CDR3 bases are TGTGCCTGGAGTGAGGGGTCGGACTATGGCTACACCTTC. Translated, it gives CAWSEGSDYGYTF. The J gene is TRBJ1-2, the V gene TRBV30, with a possible D match to TRBD1 (5 bases). Germline V gene lookup returns CDR1 GTSNPN and CDR2 SVGIG (reference sequence). This CDR3 is built from 13 residues. The germline V and J ends were trimmed by 1 base and 3 bases, with 9 bases remaining between them.

The chain joins TRBV5-8 to TRBJ1-4; D call uncertain. Germline-derived CDR1 and CDR2 are SGHTS and YDEGEE. The V end was cut by 3 bases, the J end by 2 bases, with 11 bases between. CDR3 length: 15 residues. This chain's CDR3 is CASSSMGGTNEKLFF. The CDR3 DNA follows: TGTGCCAGCAGCTCGATGGGCGGGACTAATGAAAAACTGTTTTTT. Full variable domain (remainder filled in from reference TRBV5-8 and TRBJ1-4): EAGVTQSPTHLIKTRGQQATLRCSPISGHTSVYWYQQALGLGLQFLLWYDEGEERNRGNFPPRFSGRQFPNYSSELNVNALELEDSALYLCASSSMGGTNEKLFFGSGTQLSVL.

The chain joins TRBV6-5 to TRBJ1-5; D is uncertain. The CDR3 totals 14 residues. V was trimmed by 4 bases and J by 5 bases, leaving 12 bases between them. The germline V gene has CDR1 MNHEY and CDR2 SVGAGI. This CDR3 reads CASSLFEGDQPQHF. The CDR3 region has the DNA TGTGCCAGCAGTTTATTTGAGGGAGATCAGCCCCAGCATTTT.

The chain is built from TRBV7-8 and TRBJ2-5; D not certain. Trimming pared 5 bases from V and 3 bases from J, leaving 13 bases between. The CDR3 covers 14 residues. The germline V gene has CDR1 SGHVS and CDR2 FQNEAQ. This CDR3 reads CASSNYGLKETQYF. DNA for the CDR3: TGTGCCAGCAGCAATTACGGGTTAAAAGAGACCCAGTACTTC.

The chain uses TRBV2 and TRBJ2-7, with 8 bases matching TRBD1. The CDR3 consists of 14 residues. CDR1 and CDR2 (germline): SNHLY, FYNNEI. Germline trimming cut 4 bases from V and 7 bases from J; bases unmatched to any gene: 9. The CDR3 loop reads CASSARTGTPEQYF. The CDR3 region has the DNA TGTGCCAGCAGTGCCCGGACAGGGACCCCGGAGCAGTACTTC.

This CDR3 reads CATSRGGQFNQPQHF. CDR3 DNA sequence: TGTGCCACCAGCAGAGGTGGACAGTTCAATCAGCCCCAGCATTTT. The chain employs TRBV15 and TRBJ1-5, with TRBD1 as a possible D gene (6 bases). From germline, CDR1 is LNHNV and CDR2 YYDKDF (reference sequence). This CDR3 comprises 15 residues. The germline V and J ends were trimmed by 1 base and 3 bases, with 10 bases remaining between them.

This chain uses TRBV10-3 with TRBJ2-3, with 12 bases matching TRBD2. J lost 6 bases, V lost 3 bases, and 7 bases had no gene match. Looked up from germline, CDR1 is ENHRY and CDR2 is SYGVKD. This CDR3 spans 16 amino acids. CDR3 DNA sequence: TGTGCCATCAGTGATACTAGCGGGAGGTTGTTGGATACGCAGTATTTT. Translating gives CAISDTSGRLLDTQYF.